This TCR beta chain was obtained from a study of cytomegalovirus exposure and HLA in healthy donors (TCRdb year 2017). Context from the whole study: In an earlier analysis of approximately 640 of the donors, 250 to 350 Gb of sequence data and 100 million or so unique TCR beta sequences from some 170 million T cells were reported. The number of donors typed differed by locus, with 629-630 for A, B, C, DRB1 and DQB1, 522 for DQA1, 600 to 610 for DPA1, and some 450 for DPB1. Both class I and class II loci were covered by HLA typing, at four-digit resolution. A later analysis re-analyzed previously published TCR beta repertoires from 600 to 850 donors and added high-resolution HLA genotyping to study TCR occurrence patterns. Rather than drawing on any new phenotypic data, the later analysis identified candidate immune exposures from TCR beta sequences and the way those sequences occurred across donors. In an earlier analysis of 587 of the donors, high-throughput TCR beta sequencing was used to judge whether each TCR beta V gene segment behaved as functional or pseudogenic. An early release covering about 600 HLA-typed donors comprised about 300 gigabases of sequencing data and tens of millions of unique TCR sequences. Using immunosequencing, the study profiled T cell repertoires from 500 to 800 subjects and related those repertoires to cytomegalovirus serostatus. To predict cytomegalovirus infection status, the study combined high-throughput TCR immunosequencing, statistical association of individual TCRs with disease status, and machine learning. In a later genetic analysis, genome-wide SNP genotypes for about 65% of the 666 donors were used, and that subset was treated as a discovery cohort. The study aimed to test whether cataloging public T cell receptors could reveal signatures of past pathogen exposure. Every discovery cohort repertoire had been produced on one sequencing platform. Of the roughly 420 genotyped donors, less than 85% were placed in the genetic ancestry cluster associated with self-reported Caucasian donors. In addition to the first cohort of approximately 650 subjects, a separate validation cohort of approximately 130 different subjects was used. Donor age, sex, ethnicity and CMV serostatus were compiled alongside the repertoire data. On average, over 200,000 unique TCR beta nucleotide sequences were sequenced per donor among fewer than 500 genotyped donors of the cohort, with roughly a sixth of those sequences being non-productive. Four to six DR-DQ haplotypes were handled as single units for association and clustering, since linkage in the cohort was strong. Overall study results and their limits: A later genetic analysis associated a missense DCLRE1C variant with V-gene and J-gene trimming of TCR beta chains, and an independent cohort replicated the association. The sequencing pipeline was judged likely to have produced a cluster of highly shared sequence variants as a technical artifact. The 87-base-pair reads could not distinguish some IMGT-functional V segments, including TRBV6-2 and TRBV6-3, so those segments were excluded. In both the original and validation cohorts, the classifier was reported to diagnose cytomegalovirus status with high specificity and sensitivity. According to a later analysis, parvovirus B19, influenza, CMV and Epstein-Barr virus appeared linked to several top co-occurrence clusters. According to a later genetic analysis, donors in an Asian-associated ancestry cluster had fewer N-insertions in productive TCRs than the roughly 660-donor mean. Because HLA typing was unavailable for some donors at each locus, only the typed subset was used in association tests. In an earlier analysis of over 550 of the donors, most TCR beta V segments were observed in productive rearrangements about 90% or about 30% of the time, broadly matching IMGT annotations. A later analysis found that HLA-associated TCR beta chains were more clonally expanded and had lower generation probabilities than equally common non-associated chains. A few of the identified cytomegalovirus-associated TCR beta chains were confirmed in vitro to be specific for cytomegalovirus antigens. For the cohort, immune exposure information was limited to CMV serostatus. A total of fewer than 200 TCR beta chains were listed by the study as associated with cytomegalovirus. Linkage disequilibrium might explain the correlated functional status among segregating V segments, but an unknown experimental factor could not be excluded. According to a later analysis, most CMV-associated TCR beta chains appeared to be HLA-restricted, and the HLA associations seemed to be driven largely by CMV exposure. Only TCR beta chains were sequenced in this cohort, and the absence of alpha or paired-chain data limited detectable features. Roughly uniform sequencing depth across donors was assumed in presence/absence analyses, although this assumption may not hold. Strong co-occurrence of HLA alleles, especially DR and DQ, made assigning TCR associations to individual alleles difficult. It was suggested by the authors that the approach could potentially be generalized to other disease states and immunological phenotypes. Across donors, most TCR sequences were observed very rarely, whereas some public TCRs were present in many individuals. A later analysis associated around 16,000 TCR beta sequences with specific HLA alleles at a false discovery rate of 0.05. In a later analysis, TCR association rates were found to vary across HLA loci, with the most associated TCRs seen for DRB1 alleles and the fewest for HLA-C alleles. Because counts were too low, seventeen rarely observed V segments, including chromosome 9 orphons, were excluded from the earlier analysis of some 540 of the donors. A further reported finding was that TCR beta sequences accurately predicted the HLA-A and HLA-B alleles for most subjects in the first cohort.

Libraries were made using the immunoSEQ multiplex PCR assay. The multiplex PCR relied on a mix of 60 forward primers for TCR Vbeta segments and 13 reverse primers for TCR Jbeta segments. The CDR3 region of rearranged TCR beta genes was amplified from genomic DNA with a multiplex PCR assay. The Illumina HiSeq System was used to sequence the amplified TCR beta libraries as 87-base-pair reads. In the source study's methods: A later analysis counted approximately 84 million unique TCR beta chains across the roughly 700 repertoires, and around 9.9 million of these chains were shared by at least two donors. Raw reads were error-corrected and collapsed into unique sequences with a nearest-neighbor algorithm that merged closely related sequences to remove PCR and sequencing errors. V, D and J gene segments were assigned by aligning CDR3 sequences to IMGT reference sequences. For a sequence to be retained, a match of at least six nucleotides to both a V gene segment and a J gene segment was required. Rearrangements were classified as productive when the CDR3 lacked stop codons and remained in frame with V and J, and all other rearrangements were classified as non-productive. CDR3 was defined according to IMGT convention as the region running from the second conserved V-encoded cysteine to the conserved J-encoded phenylalanine. The earlier analysis of 500 to 600 of the donors excluded sequences that lacked an unambiguous match to a single V gene segment. An earlier analysis of about 590 of the donors classified V segments as functional when productive rearrangements were above 56.7% and as segregating when the standard deviation between donors was above 5%. A statistical classification framework was built for diagnosing cytomegalovirus status from the catalog of TCR beta chain sequences. In a later analysis, V and J genes were assigned by comparing TCR nucleotide sequences against IMGT/GENE-DB human TR gene sequences. Using the TCRdist pipeline, a later analysis assigned CDR3 sequences along with most-parsimonious VDJ recombination scenarios. In a later analysis, every TCR beta chain was defined by the combination of its CDR3 amino acid sequence and its V-gene family, and reads without a unique V-gene family were dropped. A later analysis removed 500 to 650 highly shared, low-generation-probability nucleotide sequences to deal with suspected cross-contamination and a sequencing artifact. For each public chain, a later analysis derived a clonal expansion index from normalized ranks of inferred template counts within each repertoire. Generation probabilities in a later analysis came from a VDJ recombination model fitted to out-of-frame rearrangements, and those results were checked against IGoR. In a later analysis, TCR-TCR, TCR-HLA and TCR-CMV co-occurrence was scored with hypergeometric tests, and a repertoire-size bias correction was applied to TCR pairs. A later analysis estimated false discovery rates by permuting HLA or CMV assignments 20 times. In a later analysis, co-occurring TCRs were grouped using DBSCAN, with TCRdist sequence similarity added in when clustering inside HLA-allele-positive subsets. Repertoires with fewer than 30,000 or more than 120,000 public chains, plus five repertoires with anomalous nucleotide sharing, were excluded from co-occurrence clustering. TCRdb provides this immuneACCESS table in a form limited to in-frame rearrangements. Some clones are lacking; in checked studies, under half of them reflect an unresolved V gene, and why the rest are absent is not known. V, J and clone size are taken as reported in that table, and D and trimming were inferred from the DNA itself. The sample table records 30,000 to 40,000 clones; roughly two thirds of these occur just once. About 7% of the sample goes to the ten largest clones.

The cohort was made up of hundreds of healthy bone marrow donors. At the time of sampling, all cohort members were nominally healthy, though unrecorded immune exposures were likely present. The donor was CMV seronegative and belonged to the group of under 400 seronegative cohort members. A peripheral blood sample was provided by each donor, and peripheral blood mononuclear cells were used for TCR beta sequencing. The Qiagen DNeasy Blood Extraction Kit was used to extract genomic DNA from the blood cell samples. In the case of this clone: The target of this receptor is not known. The record has no base qualities; no much larger clone is one base away.

Germline trimming: 6 bases from V, 5 bases from J; junction bases outside gene matches: 7. The CDR3 goes from the cysteine to the phenylalanine over 14 residues. Here the CDR3 DNA is all that survives: 42 bases in frame from base 1. CDR1 is given as SGHVS and CDR2 as FQNEAQ, both from the germline V gene. This TCR derives from a man in his thirties or forties in good health and CMV-seronegative. The chain links TRBV7-8 with TRBJ1-1, and TRBD1 aligns with 9 junction nucleotides. Input material: PBMCs. The nucleotide sequence is given as TGTGCCAGCAGAAACGACAGGGGGGAAACTGAAGCTTTCTTT. The resulting protein is CASRNDRGETEAFF.